A selection of T cell receptor beta chains follows, all from one sample in a study of cytomegalovirus exposure and HLA in healthy donors. Only in-frame clones appear in the TCRdb table, and some are missing; sequencing was by immunoSEQ multiplex PCR. The sample shows about 120,000 clones, over 60% of them seen only once. Sequencing input: PBMCs. The receptors derive from a female donor in good health and CMV-seronegative. The conserved cysteine and the conserved F or W are not part of the CDR3 here.

V gene	J gene	CDR3 protein
TRBV5-1	TRBJ1-1	ASSSLRGFGTEAF
TRBV10-3	TRBJ2-7	AISGSQRQDDEQY
TRBV11-2	TRBJ1-2	ASSLGQGTGYT
TRBV5-4	TRBJ2-5	ASSHGTSGSYQETQY
TRBV7-6	TRBJ2-5	ASSSGLAGAETQY
TRBV5-4	TRBJ2-3	ASSSSPDTQY
TRBV30	TRBJ1-4	AWRAGYEKLF
TRBV11-2	TRBJ2-3	ASSLGLSSTDTQY
TRBV7-8	TRBJ2-3	ASSGRLGDTQY
TRBV5-4	TRBJ1-3	ASSATGGSGNTIY
TRBV28	TRBJ1-2	ASSSGTGWDYGYT
TRBV4-1	TRBJ2-3	ASSARLAGGDTQY
TRBV18	TRBJ1-1	ASSGGLDTEAF
TRBV5-4	TRBJ2-2	ASSWTGLNTGELF
TRBV10-3	TRBJ2-7	AISGAGGPYEQY
TRBV19	TRBJ2-1	ASSWRARDEQF
TRBV9	TRBJ2-3	ASSPGTDTDTQY
TRBV10-3	TRBJ1-1	AIKGLQNTEAF
TRBV9	TRBJ2-6	ASSPPGTAGANVLT
TRBV5-6	TRBJ1-1	ASSFLTSWEGLTEAF
TRBV30	TRBJ1-1	AWSVRRGTEAF
TRBV7-9	TRBJ2-7	ALEGGQGAYEQY
TRBV7-6	TRBJ2-7	ASSRIPPGQGAFEQY
TRBV19	TRBJ1-2	ASSIRHRANYGYT
TRBV30	TRBJ1-6	AWSRGEGYNSPLH
TRBV19	TRBJ2-7	ASSTGTGTAEQY
TRBV6-5	TRBJ2-3	ASSSPGGPTDTQY
TRBV2	TRBJ1-5	ASSDARERHQPQH
TRBV7-2	.	ASSYHAGLRDYEQY
TRBV4-3	TRBJ2-2	ASSQGPLEDGELF
TRBV2	TRBJ2-1	ASNPGDWNNEQF
TRBV7-9	TRBJ1-1	ASNSGTGTEAF
TRBV7-9	TRBJ1-4	ASSLRGGEKLF
TRBV5-6	TRBJ1-5	ASSLGTTLNQPQH
TRBV19	TRBJ1-1	ASSTSLDQAAF
TRBV9	TRBJ2-3	ASSVAQRGSDTQY
TRBV29-1	TRBJ1-1	SVPTGPAEAF
TRBV6-1	TRBJ2-7	ASSLGQGDYEQY
TRBV18	TRBJ1-1	ASSPSGEAF
TRBV7-8	TRBJ2-5	ATAGKRGETQY
TRBV19	TRBJ2-7	ASSPLTGNGFYEQY
TRBV9	TRBJ2-1	ASSPRMWDSYNEQF
TRBV4-2	TRBJ2-7	ASSPARGRLEPSPVEQY
TRBV10-2	.	ASRSYEQY
TRBV27	TRBJ2-5	ASSFGAMGGQY
TRBV7-9	TRBJ1-2	ASSLDSVYGYT
TRBV6-5	TRBJ2-7	ASRDNGRASYEQY
TRBV2	TRBJ2-5	ASARGRAETQY
TRBV11-2	TRBJ1-4	ASSWGGRGNEKLF
TRBV11-1	TRBJ2-6	ASSPAGQGVSGANVLT
TRBV27	TRBJ2-7	ASSSRQGAMGEQY
TRBV19	TRBJ1-3	ATRADRVSGNTIY
TRBV10-3	TRBJ2-1	AISESGTEHNEQF